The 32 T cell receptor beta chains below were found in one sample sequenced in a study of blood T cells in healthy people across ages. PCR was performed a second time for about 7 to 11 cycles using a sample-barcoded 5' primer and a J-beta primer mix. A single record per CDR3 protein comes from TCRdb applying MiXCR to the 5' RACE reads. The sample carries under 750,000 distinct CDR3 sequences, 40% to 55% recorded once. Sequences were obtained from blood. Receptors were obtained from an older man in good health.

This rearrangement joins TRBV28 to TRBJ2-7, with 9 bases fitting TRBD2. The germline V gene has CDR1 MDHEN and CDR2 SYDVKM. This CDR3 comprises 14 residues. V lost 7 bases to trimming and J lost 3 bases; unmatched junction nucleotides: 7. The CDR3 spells CASNSGSQVYEQYF. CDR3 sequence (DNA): TGTGCCAGCAATAGCGGGAGTCAAGTCTACGAGCAGTACTTC.

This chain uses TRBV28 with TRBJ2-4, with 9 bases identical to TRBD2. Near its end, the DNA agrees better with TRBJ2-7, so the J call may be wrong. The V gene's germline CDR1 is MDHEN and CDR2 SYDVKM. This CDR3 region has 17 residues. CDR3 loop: CASSSGGSGRWAYEQYF. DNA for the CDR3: TGTGCCAGCAGTTCCGGGGGTAGCGGGAGATGGGCCTACGAGCAGTACTTC.

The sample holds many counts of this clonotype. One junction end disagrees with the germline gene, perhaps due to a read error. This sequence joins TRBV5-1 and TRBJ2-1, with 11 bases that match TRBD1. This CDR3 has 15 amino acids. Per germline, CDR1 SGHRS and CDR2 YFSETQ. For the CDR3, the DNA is TGTGCTAGCAGCACAGGGACAGGGGGCTACAATGAGCAGTTCTTC. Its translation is CASSTGTGGYNEQFF.

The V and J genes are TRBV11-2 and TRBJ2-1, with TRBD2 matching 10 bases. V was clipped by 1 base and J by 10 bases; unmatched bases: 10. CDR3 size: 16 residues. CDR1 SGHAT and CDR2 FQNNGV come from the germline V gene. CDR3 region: CASSLALAGARGEQFF. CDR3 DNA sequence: TGTGCCAGCAGCTTAGCGCTAGCGGGGGCTCGGGGGGAGCAGTTCTTC. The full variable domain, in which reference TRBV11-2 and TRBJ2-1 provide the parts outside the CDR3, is EAGVAQSPRYKIIEKRQSVAFWCNPISGHATLYWYQQILGQGPKLLIQFQNNGVVDDSQLPKDRFSAERLKGVDSTLKIQPAKLEDSAVYLCASSLALAGARGEQFFGPGTRLTVL.

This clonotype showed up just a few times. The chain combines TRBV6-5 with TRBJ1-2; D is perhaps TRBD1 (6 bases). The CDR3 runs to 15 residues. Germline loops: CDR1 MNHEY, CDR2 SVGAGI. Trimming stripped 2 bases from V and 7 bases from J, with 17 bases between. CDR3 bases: TGTGCCAGCAGTTACCGCGCATTCCAGGGGCTTGGCTACACCTTC. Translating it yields CASSYRAFQGLGYTF.

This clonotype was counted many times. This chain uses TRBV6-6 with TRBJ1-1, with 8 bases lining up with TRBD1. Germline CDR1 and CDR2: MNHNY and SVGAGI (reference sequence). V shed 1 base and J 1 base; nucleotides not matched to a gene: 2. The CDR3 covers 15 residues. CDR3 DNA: TGTGCCAGCAGTTACTGGGGACAGGAGAACACTGAAGCTTTCTTT. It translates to CASSYWGQENTEAFF.

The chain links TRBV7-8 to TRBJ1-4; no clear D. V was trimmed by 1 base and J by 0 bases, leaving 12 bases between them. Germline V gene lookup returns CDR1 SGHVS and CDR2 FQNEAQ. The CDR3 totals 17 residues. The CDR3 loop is CASSLGGRITTNEKLFF. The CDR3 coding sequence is TGTGCCAGCAGCTTAGGAGGCAGAATTACAACTAATGAAAAACTGTTTTTT.

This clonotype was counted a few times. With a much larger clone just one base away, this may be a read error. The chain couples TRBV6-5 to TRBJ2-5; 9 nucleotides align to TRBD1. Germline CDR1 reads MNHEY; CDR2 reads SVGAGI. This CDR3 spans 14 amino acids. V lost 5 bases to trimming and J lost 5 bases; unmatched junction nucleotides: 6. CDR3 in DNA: TGTGCCAGCAGTGACACCGGGACAGGGGAGACCCAGTACTTC. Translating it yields CASSDTGTGETQYF.

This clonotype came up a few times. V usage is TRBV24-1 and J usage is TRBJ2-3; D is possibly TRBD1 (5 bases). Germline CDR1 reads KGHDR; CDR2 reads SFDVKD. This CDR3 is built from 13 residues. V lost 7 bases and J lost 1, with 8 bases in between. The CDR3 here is CATRKTGTDTQYF. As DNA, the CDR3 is TGTGCCACCAGAAAGACAGGCACAGATACGCAGTATTTT.

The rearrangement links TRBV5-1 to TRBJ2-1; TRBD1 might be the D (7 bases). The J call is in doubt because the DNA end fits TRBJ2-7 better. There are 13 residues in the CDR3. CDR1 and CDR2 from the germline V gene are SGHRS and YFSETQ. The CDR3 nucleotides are TGCGCCAGCAGCGGAGGGGACAGCTACGAGCAGTACTTC. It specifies CASSGGDSYEQYF.

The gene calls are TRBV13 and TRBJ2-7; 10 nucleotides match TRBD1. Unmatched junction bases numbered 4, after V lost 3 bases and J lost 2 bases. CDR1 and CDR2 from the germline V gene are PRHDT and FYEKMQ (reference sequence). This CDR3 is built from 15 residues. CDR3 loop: CASSLATGGTYEQYF. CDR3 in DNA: TGTGCCAGCAGCTTGGCGACAGGGGGCACCTACGAGCAGTACTTC.

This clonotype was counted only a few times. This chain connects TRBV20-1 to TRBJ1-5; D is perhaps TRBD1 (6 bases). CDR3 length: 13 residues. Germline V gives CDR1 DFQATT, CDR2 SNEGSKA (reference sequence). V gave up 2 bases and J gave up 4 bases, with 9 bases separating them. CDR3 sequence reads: CSARRQENQPQHF. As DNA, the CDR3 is TGCAGTGCTAGACGACAGGAGAATCAGCCCCAGCATTTT.

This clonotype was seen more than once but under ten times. CDR3 region: CASSRNAGYNEQFF. The CDR3 DNA is TGTGCCAGCAGCCGGAATGCGGGGTACAATGAGCAGTTCTTC. The chain employs TRBV11-2 and TRBJ2-1, with D possibly matching TRBD2 (6 bases). Trimming cost V 5 bases and J 4 bases, with 12 bases left between them. The germline V gene has CDR1 SGHAT and CDR2 FQNNGV. The CDR3 covers 14 residues.

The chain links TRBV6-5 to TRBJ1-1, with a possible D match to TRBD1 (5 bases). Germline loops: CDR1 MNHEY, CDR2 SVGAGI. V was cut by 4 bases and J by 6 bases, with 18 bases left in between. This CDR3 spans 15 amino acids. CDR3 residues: CASSCSGQGNAEAFF. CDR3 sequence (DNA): TGTGCCAGCAGTTGCTCGGGGCAGGGTAACGCTGAAGCTTTCTTT.

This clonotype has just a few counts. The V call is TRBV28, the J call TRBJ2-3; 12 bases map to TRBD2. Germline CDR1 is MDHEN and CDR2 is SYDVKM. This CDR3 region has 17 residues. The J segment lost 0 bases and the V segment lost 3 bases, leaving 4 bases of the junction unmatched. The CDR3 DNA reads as TGTGCCAGCAGTTTCACTAGCGGGAGGCCTAGCACAGATACGCAGTATTTT. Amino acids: CASSFTSGRPSTDTQYF.

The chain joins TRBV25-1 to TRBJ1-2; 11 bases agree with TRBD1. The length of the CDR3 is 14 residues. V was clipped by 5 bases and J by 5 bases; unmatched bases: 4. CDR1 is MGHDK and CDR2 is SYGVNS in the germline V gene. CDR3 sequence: CASSRTGGGYGYTF. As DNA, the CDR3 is TGTGCCAGCAGTCGGACAGGGGGCGGTTATGGCTACACCTTC.

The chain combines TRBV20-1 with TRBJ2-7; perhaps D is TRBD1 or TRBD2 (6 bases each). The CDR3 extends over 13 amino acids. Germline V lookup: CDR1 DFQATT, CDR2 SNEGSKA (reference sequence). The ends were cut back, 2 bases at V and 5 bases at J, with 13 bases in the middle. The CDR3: CSARRRGSNEQYF. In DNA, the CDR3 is TGCAGTGCTAGAAGGAGGGGGAGCAACGAGCAGTACTTC.

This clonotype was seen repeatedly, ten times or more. The CDR3 sequence: CASSSPGQALLNTEAFF. The CDR3 nucleotides read TGTGCCAGCAGTTCACCAGGACAGGCGCTTCTGAACACTGAAGCTTTCTTT. This chain uses TRBV6-5 with TRBJ1-1; TRBD1 agrees at 7 bases. Germline assignment: CDR1 MNHEY and CDR2 SVGAGI. This CDR3 comprises 17 residues. J was trimmed by 0 bases and V by 4 bases; bases with no gene match: 11.

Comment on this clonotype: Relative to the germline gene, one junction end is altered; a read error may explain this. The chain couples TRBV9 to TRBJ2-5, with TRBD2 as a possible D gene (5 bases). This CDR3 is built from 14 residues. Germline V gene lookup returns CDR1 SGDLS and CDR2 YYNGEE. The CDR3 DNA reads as TGTGCTAGCACCGCGGGTGAAATCCAAGAGACCCAGTACTTC. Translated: CASTAGEIQETQYF.

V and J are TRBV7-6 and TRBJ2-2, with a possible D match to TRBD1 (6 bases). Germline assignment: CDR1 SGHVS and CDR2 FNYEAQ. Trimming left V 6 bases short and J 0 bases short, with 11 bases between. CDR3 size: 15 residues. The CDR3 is CASSSGTSNTGELFF. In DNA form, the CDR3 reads TGTGCCAGCAGTTCTGGGACATCGAACACCGGGGAGCTGTTTTTT.

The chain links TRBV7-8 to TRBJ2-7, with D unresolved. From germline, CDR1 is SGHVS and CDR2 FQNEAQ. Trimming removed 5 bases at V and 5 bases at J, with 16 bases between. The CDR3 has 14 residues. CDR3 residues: CASSPSGLGNEQYF. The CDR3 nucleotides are TGTGCCAGCAGCCCCTCCGGGTTAGGGAACGAGCAGTACTTC.

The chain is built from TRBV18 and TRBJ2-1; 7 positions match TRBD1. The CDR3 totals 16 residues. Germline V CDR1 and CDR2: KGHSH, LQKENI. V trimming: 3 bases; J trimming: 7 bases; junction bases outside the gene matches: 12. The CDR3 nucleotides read TGTGCCAGCTCACCCAATGGAAAGGGGGCTGGAAATGAGCAGTTCTTC. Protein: CASSPNGKGAGNEQFF.

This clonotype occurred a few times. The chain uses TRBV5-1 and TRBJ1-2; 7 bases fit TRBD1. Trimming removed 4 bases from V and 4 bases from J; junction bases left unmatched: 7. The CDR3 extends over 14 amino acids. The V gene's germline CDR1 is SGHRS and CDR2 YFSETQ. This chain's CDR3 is CASSQTGTPYGYTF. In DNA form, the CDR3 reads TGCGCCAGCAGCCAGACAGGGACCCCCTATGGCTACACCTTC.

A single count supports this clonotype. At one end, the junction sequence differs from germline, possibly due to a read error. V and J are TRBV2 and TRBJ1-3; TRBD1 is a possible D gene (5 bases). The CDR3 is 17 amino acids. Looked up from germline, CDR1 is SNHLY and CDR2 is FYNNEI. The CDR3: CASSETAATDTGDTIYF. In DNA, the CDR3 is TGTGCCAGCAGTGAAACGGCTGCGACAGATACTGGAGACACCATATATTTT.

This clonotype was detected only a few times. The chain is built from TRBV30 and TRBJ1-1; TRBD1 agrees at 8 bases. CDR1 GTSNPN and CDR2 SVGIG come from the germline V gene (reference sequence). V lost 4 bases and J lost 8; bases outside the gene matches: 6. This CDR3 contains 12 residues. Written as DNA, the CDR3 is TGTGCCTGGAACTACAGGGGGATGGAAGCTTTCTTT. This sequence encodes CAWNYRGMEAFF.

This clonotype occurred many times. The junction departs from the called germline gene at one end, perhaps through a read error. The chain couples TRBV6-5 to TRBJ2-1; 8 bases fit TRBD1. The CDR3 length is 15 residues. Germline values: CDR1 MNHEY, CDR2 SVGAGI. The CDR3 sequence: CASRYSNRGYNEQFF. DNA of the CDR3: TGTGCCAGCAGGTACTCGAACAGGGGGTACAATGAGCAGTTCTTC.

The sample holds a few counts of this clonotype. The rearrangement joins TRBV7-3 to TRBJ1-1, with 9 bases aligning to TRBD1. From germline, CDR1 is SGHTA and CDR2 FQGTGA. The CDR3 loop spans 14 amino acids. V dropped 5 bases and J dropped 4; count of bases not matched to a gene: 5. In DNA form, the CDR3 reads TGTGCCAGCAGCCCCGGGACAGGGAGCACTGAAGCTTTCTTT. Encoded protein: CASSPGTGSTEAFF. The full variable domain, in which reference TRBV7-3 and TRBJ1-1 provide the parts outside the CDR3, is GAGVSQTPSNKVTEKGKYVELRCDPISGHTALYWYRQSLGQGPEFLIYFQGTGAADDSGLPNDRFFAVRPEGSVSTLKIQRTERGDSAVYLCASSPGTGSTEAFFGQGTRLTVV.

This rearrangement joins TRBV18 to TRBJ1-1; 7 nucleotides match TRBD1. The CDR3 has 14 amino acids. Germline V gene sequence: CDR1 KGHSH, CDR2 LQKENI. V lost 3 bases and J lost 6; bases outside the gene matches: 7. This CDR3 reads CASSPGGRGAEAFF. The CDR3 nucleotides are TGTGCCAGCTCACCGGGAGGCAGGGGGGCTGAAGCTTTCTTT. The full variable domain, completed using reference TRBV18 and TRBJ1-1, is NAGVMQNPRHLVRRRGQEARLRCSPMKGHSHVYWYRQLPEEGLKFMVYLQKENIIDESGMPKERFSAEFPKEGPSILRIQQVVRGDSAAYFCASSPGGRGAEAFFGQGTRLTVV.

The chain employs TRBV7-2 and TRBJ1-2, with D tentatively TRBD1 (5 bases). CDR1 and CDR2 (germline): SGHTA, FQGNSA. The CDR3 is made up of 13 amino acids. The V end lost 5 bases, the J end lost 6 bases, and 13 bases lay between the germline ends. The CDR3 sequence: CASSNTGNNGYTF. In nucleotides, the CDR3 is TGTGCCAGCAGCAATACAGGAAACAATGGCTACACCTTC.

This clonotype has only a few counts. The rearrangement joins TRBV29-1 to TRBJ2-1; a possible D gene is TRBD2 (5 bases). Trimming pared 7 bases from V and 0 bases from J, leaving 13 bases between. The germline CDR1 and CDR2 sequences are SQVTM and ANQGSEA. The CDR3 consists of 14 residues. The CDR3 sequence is CSATGMLSYNEQFF. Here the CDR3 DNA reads TGCAGCGCCACGGGGATGCTCTCCTACAATGAGCAGTTCTTC.

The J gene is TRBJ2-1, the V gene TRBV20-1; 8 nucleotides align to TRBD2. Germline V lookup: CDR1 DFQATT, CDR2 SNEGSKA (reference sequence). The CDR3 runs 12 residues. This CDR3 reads CSSGSMGYEQFF. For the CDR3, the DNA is TGCAGCAGCGGGAGTATGGGTTATGAGCAGTTCTTC.

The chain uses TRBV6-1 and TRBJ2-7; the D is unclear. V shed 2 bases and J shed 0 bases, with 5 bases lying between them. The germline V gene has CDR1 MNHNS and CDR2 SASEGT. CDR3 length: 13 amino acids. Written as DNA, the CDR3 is TGTGCCAGCAGTGAACAGGACTCCTACGAGCAGTACTTC. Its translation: CASSEQDSYEQYF.